This T cell receptor (beta chain) was captured by sequencing in a study of Tregs in tolerant kidney transplant recipients. Regarding the study as a whole: Few patients were studied, so findings need validation in larger groups. Tregs expanded with activated donor B cells seemed most donor-specific.

CD4+CD25+CD127- Tregs, CD4+CD25- non-Tregs, CD4 and CD8 cells were sorted. Clones were read by immunoSEQ multiplex PCR, and TCRdb kept only the in-frame ones, dropping some. The sample carries about 56,000 clones, over 70% recorded once. This CDR3 has 14 residues. CDR1 is LNHDA, CDR2 SQIVND, per germline (reference sequence). V gave up 3 bases and J gave up 5 bases; unmatched junction bases: 2. This clone has just a few counts. Its antigen is unidentified. Just one base apart from a much larger clone, this may be a read error. Other DNA sequences in this specimen translate into the identical CDR3. The chain carries TRBV19 and TRBJ2-5; TRBD1 agrees at 11 bases. The material sequenced was CD4+ T cells from blood. The receptor's source is a human donor in good health. This CDR3 reads CASSIGQGAETQYF. DNA for the CDR3: TGTGCCAGTAGTATCGGACAGGGGGCCGAGACCCAGTACTTC.